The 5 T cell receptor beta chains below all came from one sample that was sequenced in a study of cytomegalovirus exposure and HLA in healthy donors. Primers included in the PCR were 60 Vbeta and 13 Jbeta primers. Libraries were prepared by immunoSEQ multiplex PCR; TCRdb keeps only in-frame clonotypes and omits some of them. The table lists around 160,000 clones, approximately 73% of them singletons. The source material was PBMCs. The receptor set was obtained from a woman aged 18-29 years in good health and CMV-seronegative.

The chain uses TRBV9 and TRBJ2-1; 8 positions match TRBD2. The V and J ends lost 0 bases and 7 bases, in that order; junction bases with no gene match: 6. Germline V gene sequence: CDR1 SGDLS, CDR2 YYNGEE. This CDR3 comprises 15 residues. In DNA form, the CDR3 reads TGTGCCAGCAGCGTAGTAATAGCGGGACGGAATGAGCAGTTCTTC. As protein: CASSVVIAGRNEQFF.

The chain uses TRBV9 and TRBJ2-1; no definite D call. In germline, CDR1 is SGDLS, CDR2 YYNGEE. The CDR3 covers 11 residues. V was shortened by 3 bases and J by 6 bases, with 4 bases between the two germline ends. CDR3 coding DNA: TGTGCCAGCAGCGCTAGCAATGAGCAGTTCTTC. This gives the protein CASSASNEQFF. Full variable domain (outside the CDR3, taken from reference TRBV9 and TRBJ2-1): DSGVTQTPKHLITATGQRVTLRCSPRSGDLSVYWYQQSLDQGLQFLIQYYNGEERAKGNILERFSAQQFPDLHSELNLSSLELGDSALYFCASSASNEQFFGPGTRLTVL.

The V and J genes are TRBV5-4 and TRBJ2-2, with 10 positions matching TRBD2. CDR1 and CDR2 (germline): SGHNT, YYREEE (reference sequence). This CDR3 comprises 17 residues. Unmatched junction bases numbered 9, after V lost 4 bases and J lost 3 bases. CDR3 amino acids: CASSIRTSGTYTGELFF. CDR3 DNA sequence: TGTGCCAGCAGCATACGCACTAGCGGGACTTACACCGGGGAGCTGTTTTTT.

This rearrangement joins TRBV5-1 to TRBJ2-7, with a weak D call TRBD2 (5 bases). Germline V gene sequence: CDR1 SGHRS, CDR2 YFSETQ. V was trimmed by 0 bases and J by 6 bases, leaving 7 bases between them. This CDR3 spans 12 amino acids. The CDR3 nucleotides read TGCGCCAGCAGCTTGGTTGCGGGCGAGCAGTACTTC. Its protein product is CASSLVAGEQYF.

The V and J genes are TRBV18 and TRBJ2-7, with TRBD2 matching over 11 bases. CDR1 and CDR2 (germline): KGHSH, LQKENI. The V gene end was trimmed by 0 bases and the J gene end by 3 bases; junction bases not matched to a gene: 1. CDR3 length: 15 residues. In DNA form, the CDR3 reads TGTGCCAGCTCACCACCGACTAGCGGGATCTACGAGCAGTACTTC. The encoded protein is CASSPPTSGIYEQYF.